This entry concerns a single T cell receptor beta chain. Its matching antigen is unknown. This sample is drawn from a study of blood T cells in healthy people across ages. Combining a sample-barcoded 5' primer with a J-beta primer mix, a second PCR ran for roughly 6 to 12 cycles. TCRdb recomputed calls from the 5' RACE reads with MiXCR, one row per CDR3 protein. The sample comprises roughly 680,000 distinct CDR3 sequences, around a fifth of which are singletons, and about 3.6% rests with the top ten. Study-level points and caveats: A roughly linear fall in TCR beta diversity per million T cells was seen with increasing age.

Germline-derived CDR1 and CDR2 are SGHTA and FQGNSA. Trimming removed 0 bases at V and 7 bases at J, with 12 bases between. CDR3 length: 14 residues. This chain joins TRBV7-2 and TRBJ1-2, with TRBD1 as a possible D gene (5 bases). Material for sequencing was blood. The source is a man in his 70s in good health. The CDR3: CASSLAGGTRGYTF. CDR3 DNA sequence: TGTGCCAGCAGCTTAGCCGGGGGAACTCGTGGCTACACCTTC. The entire variable domain, with the rest obtained from reference TRBV7-2 and TRBJ1-2, is as follows: GAGVSQSPSNKVTEKGKDVELRCDPISGHTALYWYRQSLGQGLEFLIYFQGNSAPDKSGLPSDRFSAERTGGSVSTLTIQRTQQEDSAVYLCASSLAGGTRGYTFGSGTRLTVV.